This T cell receptor (beta chain) was retrieved from a study of blood T cell repertoires in COVID-19. About the research overall: Specimens from acute and convalescent COVID-19 originated in the United States, Italy and Spain. Nucleic acid was either cDNA or gDNA, and it came from T cells, B-cell-depleted T cells, or PBMCs.

Between the trimmed V and J ends, which lost 1 base and 5 bases, there was a span of 7 bases. Per the germline V gene, CDR1 is KGHDR and CDR2 is SFDVKD. This CDR3 is built from 13 residues. In the original analysis: Nucleated cell counts were estimated from reference gene primer amplification. Using immunoSEQ multiplex PCR, the repertoire was profiled, and TCRdb retains in-frame clones only, with some absent. From that table come the V and J calls and clone size; the DNA was used to work out D and trimming. The sample records about 210,000 clones, about four fifths being singletons. The sequencing input was peripheral blood. The V call is TRBV24-1, the J call TRBJ1-2; D is undetermined. The sequence was obtained from a woman aged 40 to 55 with active or convalescent COVID-19. The CDR3 region is CATSDFPGYGYTF. The CDR3 nucleotides are TGTGCCACCAGTGATTTTCCAGGATATGGCTACACCTTC.